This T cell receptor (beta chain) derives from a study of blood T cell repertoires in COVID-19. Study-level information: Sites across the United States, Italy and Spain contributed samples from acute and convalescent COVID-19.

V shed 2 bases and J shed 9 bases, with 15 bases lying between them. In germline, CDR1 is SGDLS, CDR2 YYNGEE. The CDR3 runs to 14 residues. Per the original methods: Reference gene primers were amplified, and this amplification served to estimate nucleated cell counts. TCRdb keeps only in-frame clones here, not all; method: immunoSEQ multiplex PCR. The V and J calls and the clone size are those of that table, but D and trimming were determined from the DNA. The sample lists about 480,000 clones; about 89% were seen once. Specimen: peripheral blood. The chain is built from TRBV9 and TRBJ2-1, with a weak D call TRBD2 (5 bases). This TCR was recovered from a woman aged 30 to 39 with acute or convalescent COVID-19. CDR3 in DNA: TGTGCCAGCAGCGTGCGACCCGGGAACCCTGAGCAGTTCTTC. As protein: CASSVRPGNPEQFF.